This TCR beta chain was sequenced during a study of Ad26.COV2.S vaccination and SARS-CoV-2 variants. The overall study: The authors gave Ad26.COV2.S intramuscularly, either once or twice 56 days apart.

A word on this clone: Its antigen is undetermined.

TCRdb's copy holds only in-frame clones and misses some; the assay was immunoSEQ multiplex PCR. The sample records approximately 250,000 clones, around 88% being singletons. Treatment: over 15 received Ad26.COV2.S at low or high dose, single or two shots; a few received placebo; per-sample allocation not given. The study sampled participants on day 63 after the first vaccine or placebo injection. There are 16 residues in the CDR3. Germline trimming cut 3 bases from V and 1 base from J; bases unmatched to any gene: 6. Germline V lookup: CDR1 SGHTA, CDR2 FQGNSA. Regarding the study as a whole: Substantial breadth was reportedly displayed by spike-specific CD8+ and CD4+ T cell responses after vaccination. Spike-specific TCR breadth ran higher among vaccine recipients than placebo recipients.

The sample consisted of peripheral blood, taken in a trial of Ad26.COV2.S vaccine versus placebo. The chain is built from TRBV7-2 and TRBJ2-7; 10 bases line up with TRBD2. This TCR derives from a person between 18 and 60 years old who received the Ad26.COV2.S COVID-19 vaccine or a placebo. CDR3 coding DNA: TGTGCCAGCAGCTTGGCTCTAGCGGGGGTGTCCTACGAGCAGTACTTC. Translating it yields CASSLALAGVSYEQYF. The variable domain in full, completed from reference TRBV7-2 and TRBJ2-7, reads GAGVSQSPSNKVTEKGKDVELRCDPISGHTALYWYRQSLGQGLEFLIYFQGNSAPDKSGLPSDRFSAERTGGSVSTLTIQRTQQEDSAVYLCASSLALAGVSYEQYFGPGTRLTVT.